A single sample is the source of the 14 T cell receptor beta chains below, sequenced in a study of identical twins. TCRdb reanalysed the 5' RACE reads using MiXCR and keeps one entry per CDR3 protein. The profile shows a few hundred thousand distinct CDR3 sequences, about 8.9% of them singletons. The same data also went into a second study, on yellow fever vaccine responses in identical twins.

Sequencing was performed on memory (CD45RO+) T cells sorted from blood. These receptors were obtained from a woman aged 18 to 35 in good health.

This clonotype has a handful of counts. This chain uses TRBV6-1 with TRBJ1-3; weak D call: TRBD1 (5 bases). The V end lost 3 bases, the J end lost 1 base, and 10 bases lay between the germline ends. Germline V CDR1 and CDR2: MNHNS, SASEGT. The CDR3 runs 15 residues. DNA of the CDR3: TGTGCCAGCAGTGAGAATGAGGGGTCTGGAAACACCATATATTTT. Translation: CASSENEGSGNTIYF.

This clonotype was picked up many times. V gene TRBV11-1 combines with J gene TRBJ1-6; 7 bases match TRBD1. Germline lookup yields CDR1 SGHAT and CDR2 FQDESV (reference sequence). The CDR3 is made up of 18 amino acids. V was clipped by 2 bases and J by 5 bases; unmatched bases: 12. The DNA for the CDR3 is TGTGCCAGCAGCTTACGACCGAACCGGGACAGTAATAATTCACCCCTCCACTTT. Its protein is CASSLRPNRDSNNSPLHF.

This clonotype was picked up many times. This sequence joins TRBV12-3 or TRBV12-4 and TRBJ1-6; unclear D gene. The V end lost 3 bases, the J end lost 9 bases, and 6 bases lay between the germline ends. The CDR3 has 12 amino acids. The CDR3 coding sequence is TGTGCCAGCAGTTTCAGAGTTTCACCCCTCCACTTT. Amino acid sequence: CASSFRVSPLHF.

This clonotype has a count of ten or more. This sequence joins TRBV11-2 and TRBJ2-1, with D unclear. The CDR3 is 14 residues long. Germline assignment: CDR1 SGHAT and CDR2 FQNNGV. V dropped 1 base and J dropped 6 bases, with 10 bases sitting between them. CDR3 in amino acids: CASSLARLSNEQFF. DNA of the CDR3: TGTGCCAGCAGCTTAGCCCGGTTGAGCAATGAGCAGTTCTTC.

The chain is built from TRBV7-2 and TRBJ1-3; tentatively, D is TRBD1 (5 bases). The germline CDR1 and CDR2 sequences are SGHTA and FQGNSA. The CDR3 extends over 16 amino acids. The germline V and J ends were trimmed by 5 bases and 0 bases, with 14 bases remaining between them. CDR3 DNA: TGTGCCAGCAGCCCCCCCGGGGCCTTCTCTGGAAACACCATATATTTT. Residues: CASSPPGAFSGNTIYF.

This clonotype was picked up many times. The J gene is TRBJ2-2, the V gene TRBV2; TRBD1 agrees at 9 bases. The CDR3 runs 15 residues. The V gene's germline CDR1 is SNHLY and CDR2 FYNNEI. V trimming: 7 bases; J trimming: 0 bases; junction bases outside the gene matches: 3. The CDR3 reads CASKRDRANTGELFF. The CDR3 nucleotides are TGTGCCAGCAAAAGGGACAGGGCGAACACCGGGGAGCTGTTTTTT.

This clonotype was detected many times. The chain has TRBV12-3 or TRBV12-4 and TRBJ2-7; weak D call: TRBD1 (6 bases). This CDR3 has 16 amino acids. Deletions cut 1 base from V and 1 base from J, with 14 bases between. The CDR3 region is CASSLGAGTQSYEQYF. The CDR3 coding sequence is TGTGCCAGCAGTTTAGGTGCTGGGACACAGTCCTACGAGCAGTACTTC.

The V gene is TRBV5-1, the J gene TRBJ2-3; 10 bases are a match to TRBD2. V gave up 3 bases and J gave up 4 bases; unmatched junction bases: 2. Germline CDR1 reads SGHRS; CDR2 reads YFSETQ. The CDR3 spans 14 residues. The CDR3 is CASSSSGSADTQYF. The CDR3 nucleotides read TGCGCCAGCAGCTCTAGCGGGAGTGCAGATACGCAGTATTTT.

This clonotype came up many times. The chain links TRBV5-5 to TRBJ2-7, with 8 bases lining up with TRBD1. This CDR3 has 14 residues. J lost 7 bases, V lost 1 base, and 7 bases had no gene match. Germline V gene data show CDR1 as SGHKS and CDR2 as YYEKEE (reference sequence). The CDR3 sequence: CASSLRQGRGEQYV. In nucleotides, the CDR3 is TGTGCCAGCAGCTTGAGACAGGGGCGAGGAGAGCAGTACGTC.

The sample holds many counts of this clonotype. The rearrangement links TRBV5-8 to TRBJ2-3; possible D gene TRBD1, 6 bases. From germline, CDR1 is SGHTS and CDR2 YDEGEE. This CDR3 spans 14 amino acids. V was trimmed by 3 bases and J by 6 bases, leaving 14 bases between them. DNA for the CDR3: TGTGCCAGCAGCTCTAACAGGGTTTCGGATACGCAGTATTTT. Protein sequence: CASSSNRVSDTQYF.

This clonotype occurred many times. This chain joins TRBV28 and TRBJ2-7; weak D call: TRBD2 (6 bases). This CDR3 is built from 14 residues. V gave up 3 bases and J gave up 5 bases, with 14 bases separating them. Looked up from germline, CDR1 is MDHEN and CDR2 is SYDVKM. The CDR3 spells CASSFKEGRNEQYF. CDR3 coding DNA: TGTGCCAGCAGTTTCAAGGAGGGGCGAAACGAGCAGTACTTC.

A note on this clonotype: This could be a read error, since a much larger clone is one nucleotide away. The CDR3 loop reads CASSLSSGRRRSGELFF. The CDR3 DNA reads TGTGCCAGCAGTTTGTCTAGCGGGAGGCGGAGGTCCGGGGAGCTGTTTTTT. The V and J genes are TRBV12-3 or TRBV12-4 and TRBJ2-2; TRBD2 aligns across 11 bases. The length of the CDR3 is 17 residues. Losses at the gene ends were 3 bases for V and 6 bases for J; bases not matched to a gene: 9.

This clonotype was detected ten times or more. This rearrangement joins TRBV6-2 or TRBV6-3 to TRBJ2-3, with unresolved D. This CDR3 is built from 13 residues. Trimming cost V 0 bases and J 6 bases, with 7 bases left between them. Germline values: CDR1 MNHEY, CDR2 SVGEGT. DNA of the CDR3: TGTGCCAGCAGTTACTCCGCTTGGGATACGCAGTATTTT. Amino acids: CASSYSAWDTQYF.

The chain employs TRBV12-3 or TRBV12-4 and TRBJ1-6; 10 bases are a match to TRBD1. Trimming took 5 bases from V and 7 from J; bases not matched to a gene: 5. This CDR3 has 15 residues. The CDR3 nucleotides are TGTGCCAGCAGTAAAACGGGACAGGGGAATTCACCCCTCCACTTT. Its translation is CASSKTGQGNSPLHF.